This T cell receptor (beta chain) was captured by sequencing in a study of read filtering for tumor transcriptome and immune sequencing. Study-level background: Mean patient age was approximately 66 years, range roughly 47 to 90; 16 to 20 male, some 14 female. R-ISS stage counts were eight or nine for I, about 15 for II, roughly seven for III.

This library used about 400 ng RNA and molecular barcoded adaptors spanning alpha/delta and beta/gamma chains. TCRdb reprocessed the reads via MiXCR and lists one record per CDR3 protein. This sample carries about 23,000 distinct CDR3 sequences, roughly 13% of them seen once, and the ten largest clones take 60% to 80%. Overall study findings and caveats: This fraction held mixed bone marrow immune cells after CD138-negative sorting. Even smaller IR-seq throughput identified most shared clonotypes.

This clonotype was counted ten times or more. Its target is unknown. V lost 1 base, J lost 8 bases, and 14 bases lay in between. The germline V gene encodes CDR1 SEHNR and CDR2 FQNEAQ (reference sequence). The CDR3 consists of 15 residues. The specimen sequenced was a population of CD138-negative cells sorted from bone marrow. The gene calls are TRBV7-9 and TRBJ1-4; D not resolved. This sequence was found in a donor aged 40 or older with multiple myeloma. CDR3 nucleotides: TGTGCCAGCAGCTTAGACCGCTCCCGGGTAGAAAAACTGTTTTTT. This codes for CASSLDRSRVEKLFF.